What follows are 4 T cell receptor beta chains derived from one specimen sequenced in a study of cytomegalovirus exposure and HLA in healthy donors. PCR was performed using 60 Vbeta and 13 Jbeta primers. Here immunoSEQ multiplex PCR was the method, and the copy in TCRdb shows in-frame clones only, minus some. In the table there are some 190,000 clones, almost 75% of which are singletons. Sequencing input: PBMCs. These TCRs come from a woman in her twenties or thirties in good health and CMV-seropositive.

The chain links TRBV10-2 to TRBJ1-1; TRBD1 is a possible D gene (5 bases). Between the trimmed V and J ends, which lost 3 bases and 8 bases, there was a span of 19 bases. CDR3 size: 15 residues. CDR1 is WSHSY and CDR2 is SAAADI in the germline V gene. Here the CDR3 reads CASSESVAGPLEAFF. Here the CDR3 DNA reads TGCGCCAGCAGTGAATCCGTAGCGGGACCCCTCGAAGCTTTCTTT.

The chain recombines TRBV9 with TRBJ2-1, with 8 bases lining up with TRBD2. V gave up 3 bases and J gave up 4 bases; unmatched junction bases: 6. The CDR3 extends over 15 amino acids. Germline V gene sequence: CDR1 SGDLS, CDR2 YYNGEE. CDR3 sequence reads: CASSEAGVNYNEQFF. As DNA, the CDR3 is TGTGCCAGCAGCGAAGCGGGAGTAAATTACAATGAGCAGTTCTTC.

This clone was seen a handful of times. This chain uses TRBV28 with TRBJ2-6; D may be TRBD1 (5 bases). Germline V gene lookup returns CDR1 MDHEN and CDR2 SYDVKM. This CDR3 has 16 amino acids. Trimming took off 5 bases at V and 0 bases at J, with 11 bases between the two ends. CDR3 region: CASSPLRDSGANVLTF. The CDR3 bases are TGTGCCAGCAGTCCTCTCAGGGACTCTGGGGCCAACGTCCTGACTTTC.

The gene calls are TRBV5-1 and TRBJ2-7; perhaps TRBD2 as D (6 bases). Per the germline V gene, CDR1 is SGHRS and CDR2 is YFSETQ. The V gene lost 2 bases and the J gene lost 3 bases, with 15 bases spanning the gap. This CDR3 has 15 residues. CDR3 sequence: CASSFDGGPLYEQYF. In DNA, the CDR3 is TGCGCCAGCAGCTTCGATGGAGGGCCCCTCTACGAGCAGTACTTC.